This is a list of T cell receptor beta chains from one sample in a study of radiotherapy plus CTLA-4 blockade in lung cancer. Generated by immunoSEQ multiplex PCR, the TCRdb table keeps only in-frame clones and is missing some. The table has 40,000 to 55,000 clones, 65% to 90% seen once; the top ten hold about a sixth. Sequencing used peripheral blood, obtained from a patient treated with radiotherapy plus ipilimumab. These receptor sequences come from a human donor with non-small cell lung cancer that progressed on radiotherapy plus ipilimumab. Some clones in this sample may be carry-over from other donors' samples. Each CDR3 is given with its conserved first and last residue. The D gene is left open where the match is weak. A clone size is listed for some rows: how often the clone was seen (once, few, many), or a class if it is expanded.

.	TRBJ1-1	TRBV12-5	.	CASDNLYGAFF	TGTGCTAGTGATAATCTCTATGGAGCTTTCTTT
once	TRBJ2-7	TRBV7-9	.	CASSLQNYEQYF	TGTGCCAGCAGCTTACAAAACTACGAGCAGTACTTC
.	TRBJ2-1	TRBV10-3	.	CAISEIVQSDEQFF	TGTGCCATCAGTGAGATAGTCCAATCTGATGAGCAGTTCTTC
.	TRBJ2-2	TRBV9	.	CASSVRDYTGELFF	TGTGCCAGCAGCGTCAGGGACTACACCGGGGAGCTGTTTTTT
once	TRBJ2-1	TRBV7-6	TRBD1	CASSSYLAEDRGRNEQFF	TGTGCCAGCAGCTCGTATTTGGCCGAAGACAGGGGAAGGAATGAGCAGTTCTTC
.	TRBJ2-1	TRBV18	TRBD2	CASSTSGSGDEQFF	TGTGCCAGCTCAACTAGCGGGAGTGGCGATGAGCAGTTCTTC
.	TRBJ2-1	TRBV19	TRBD2	CASSIGGLPRYEQFF	TGTGCCAGTAGTATAGGGGGACTACCCCGGTATGAGCAGTTCTTC
.	TRBJ1-2	TRBV6-6	.	CASSQKDSSGKGYTF	TGTGCCAGCAGTCAAAAGGACAGCTCGGGTAAAGGCTACACCTTC
few	TRBJ2-7	TRBV4-3	.	CASSQGAAGGFYEQYF	TGCGCCAGCAGCCAAGGTGCGGCAGGGGGGTTCTACGAGCAGTACTTC
.	TRBJ2-1	TRBV5-1	TRBD2	CASSYGLADSGEQFF	TGCGCCAGCAGCTACGGACTAGCGGACTCGGGAGAGCAGTTCTTC
.	TRBJ1-5	TRBV7-2	TRBD1	CASSLARGNPQHF	TGTGCCAGCAGCTTAGCCAGGGGGAATCCCCAGCATTTT
.	TRBJ1-4	TRBV15	TRBD1	CATSSSIGQANEKLFF	TGTGCCACCAGCAGCTCTATCGGACAGGCTAATGAAAAACTGTTTTTT
few	TRBJ2-1	TRBV6-5	TRBD2	CASRSPGGRNEQFF	TGTGCCAGCCGTTCTCCGGGAGGCCGCAATGAGCAGTTCTTC
.	TRBJ2-1	TRBV12-5	TRBD2	CASGPPASGSYRSYNEQFF	TGTGCTAGTGGTCCCCCGGCTAGCGGGAGCTACCGCTCCTACAATGAGCAGTTCTTC
.	TRBJ1-5	TRBV27	.	CASSLGTPNQPQHF	TGTGCCAGCAGTTTAGGGACACCAAATCAGCCCCAGCATTTT
.	TRBJ1-3	TRBV4-1	.	CASSQASGPFSGNTIYF	TGCGCCAGCAGCCAAGCGAGTGGGCCCTTCTCTGGAAACACCATATATTTT
.	TRBJ1-2	TRBV27	.	CASSPLGNRWMFYGYTF	TGTGCCAGCAGCCCCTTGGGGAACAGGTGGATGTTCTATGGCTACACCTTC
.	TRBJ2-1	TRBV30	.	CAGSGFNEQFF	TGTGCCGGGTCGGGTTTCAATGAGCAGTTCTTC
.	TRBJ1-1	TRBV7-2	.	CASSSYAHTEAFF	TGTGCCAGCAGTTCCTACGCGCACACTGAAGCTTTCTTT
.	TRBJ2-1	TRBV4-2	TRBD2	CASSSSYSGTYNEQFF	TGTGCCAGCAGCTCCTCTTACAGCGGGACTTACAATGAGCAGTTCTTC
once	TRBJ2-2	TRBV25-1	.	CASSPPDRPNTGELFF	TGTGCCAGCAGTCCTCCTGACAGGCCGAACACCGGGGAGCTGTTTTTT
once	TRBJ2-1	TRBV29-1	.	CSVDRGYNEQFF	TGCAGCGTTGACAGGGGCTACAATGAGCAGTTCTTC
.	TRBJ2-7	TRBV25-1	TRBD1	CASSRTGRSYEQYF	TGTGCCAGCAGCCGGACAGGAAGATCCTACGAGCAGTACTTC
.	TRBJ2-1	TRBV7-8	.	CASSLFSTDGNEQFF	TGTGCCAGCAGCTTATTCTCGACAGATGGGAATGAGCAGTTCTTC
.	TRBJ1-2	TRBV19	.	CASSITPGVTGYTF	TGTGCCAGTAGTATAACTCCAGGTGTCACGGGCTACACCTTC
.	TRBJ2-7	TRBV30	TRBD2	CAWEALAGAKSSYEQYF	TGTGCCTGGGAGGCACTAGCGGGAGCCAAGAGCTCCTACGAGCAGTACTTC
.	TRBJ2-7	TRBV7-8	TRBD2	CASSLGGLADIVSYEQYF	TGTGCCAGCAGCTTAGGCGGGCTAGCGGATATTGTCTCCTACGAGCAGTACTTC